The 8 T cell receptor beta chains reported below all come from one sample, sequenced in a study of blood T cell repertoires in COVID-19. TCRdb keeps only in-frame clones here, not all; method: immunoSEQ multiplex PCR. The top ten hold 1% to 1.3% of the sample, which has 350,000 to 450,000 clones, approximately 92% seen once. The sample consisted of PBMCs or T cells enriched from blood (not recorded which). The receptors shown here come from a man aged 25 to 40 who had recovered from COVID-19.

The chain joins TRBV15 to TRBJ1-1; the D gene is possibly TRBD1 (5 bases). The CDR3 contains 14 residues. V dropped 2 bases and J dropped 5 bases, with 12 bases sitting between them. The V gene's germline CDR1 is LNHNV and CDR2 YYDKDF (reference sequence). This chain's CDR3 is CATSRRGGLTEAFF. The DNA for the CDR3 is TGTGCCACCAGCAGACGGGGGGGATTGACTGAAGCTTTCTTT. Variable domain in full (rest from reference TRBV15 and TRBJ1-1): DAMVIQNPRYQVTQFGKPVTLSCSQTLNHNVMYWYQQKSSQAPKLLFHYYDKDFNNEADTPDNFQSRRPNTSFCFLDIRSPGLGDTAMYLCATSRRGGLTEAFFGQGTRLTVV.

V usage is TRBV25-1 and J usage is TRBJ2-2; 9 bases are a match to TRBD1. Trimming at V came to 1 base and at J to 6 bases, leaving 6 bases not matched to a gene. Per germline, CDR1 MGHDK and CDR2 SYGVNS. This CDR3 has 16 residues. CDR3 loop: CASSESPWTGAGELFF. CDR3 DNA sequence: TGTGCCAGCAGTGAATCTCCATGGACAGGGGCCGGGGAGCTGTTTTTT.

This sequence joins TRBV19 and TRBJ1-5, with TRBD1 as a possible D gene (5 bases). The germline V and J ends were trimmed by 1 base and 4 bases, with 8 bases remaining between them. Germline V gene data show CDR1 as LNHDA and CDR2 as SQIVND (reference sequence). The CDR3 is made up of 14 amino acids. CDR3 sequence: CASSIVAGNQPQHF. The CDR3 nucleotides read TGTGCCAGTAGTATAGTGGCAGGGAATCAGCCCCAGCATTTT.

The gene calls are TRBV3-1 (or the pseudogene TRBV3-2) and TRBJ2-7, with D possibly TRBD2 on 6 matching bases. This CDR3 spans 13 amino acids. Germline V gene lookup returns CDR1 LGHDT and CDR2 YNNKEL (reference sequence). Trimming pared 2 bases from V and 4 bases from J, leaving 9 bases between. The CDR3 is CASSQRRGYEQYF. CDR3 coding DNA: TGTGCCAGCAGCCAAAGGAGGGGATACGAGCAGTACTTC.

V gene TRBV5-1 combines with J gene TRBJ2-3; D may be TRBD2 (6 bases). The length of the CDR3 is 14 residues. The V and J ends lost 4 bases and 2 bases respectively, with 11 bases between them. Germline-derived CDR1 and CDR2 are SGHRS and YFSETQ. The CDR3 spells CASSGGVNTDTQYF. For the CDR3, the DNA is TGCGCCAGCAGCGGAGGGGTAAACACAGATACGCAGTATTTT.

CDR3 nucleotide sequence: TGTGCCAGCAGTTTAAGTCCGGGTCCCTACAATGAGCAGTTCTTC. Translation: CASSLSPGPYNEQFF. This chain joins TRBV28 and TRBJ2-1, with D unresolved. CDR3 length: 15 amino acids. V lost 2 bases to trimming and J lost 2 bases, with 10 bases between them. Per germline, CDR1 MDHEN and CDR2 SYDVKM.

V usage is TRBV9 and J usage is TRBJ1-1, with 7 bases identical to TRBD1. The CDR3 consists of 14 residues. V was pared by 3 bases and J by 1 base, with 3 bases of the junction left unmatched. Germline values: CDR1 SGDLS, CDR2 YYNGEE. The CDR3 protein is CASSDRQGNTEAFF. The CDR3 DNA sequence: TGTGCCAGCAGCGACCGACAGGGGAACACTGAAGCTTTCTTT. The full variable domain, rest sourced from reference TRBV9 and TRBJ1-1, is DSGVTQTPKHLITATGQRVTLRCSPRSGDLSVYWYQQSLDQGLQFLIQYYNGEERAKGNILERFSAQQFPDLHSELNLSSLELGDSALYFCASSDRQGNTEAFFGQGTRLTVV.

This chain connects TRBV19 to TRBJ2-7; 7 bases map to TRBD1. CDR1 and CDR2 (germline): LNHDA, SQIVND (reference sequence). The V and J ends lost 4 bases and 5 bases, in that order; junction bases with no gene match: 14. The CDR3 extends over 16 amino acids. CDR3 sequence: CASSSYQGQPVDEQYF. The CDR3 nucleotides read TGTGCCAGTAGTAGTTACCAGGGACAGCCGGTAGACGAGCAGTACTTC.